Listed below are T cell receptor beta chains from one sample, sequenced in a study of control samples from healthy donors and cancer patients. Assay used: immunoSEQ multiplex PCR; TCRdb lists only in-frame clones, some missing. The sample records tens of thousands of clones, 92% being singletons. Source material: PBMCs. The receptor set was obtained from a man in his forties with colorectal cancer. Each CDR3 is given with its conserved first and last residue. The D gene is left open where the match is weak. Some rows have no size entry. The others give once, few or many, or a class for an expanded clone.

D: TRBD1
V: TRBV6-5
size: -
J: TRBJ1-1
DNA: TGTGCCAGCAGTAGGACAGGGGGCCAAAACACTGAAGCTTTCTTT
CDR3: CASSRTGGQNTEAFF

D: -
V: TRBV7-9
size: -
J: TRBJ1-2
DNA: TGTGCCAGCAGCGTCAACTATGGCTACACCTTC
CDR3: CASSVNYGYTF

D: TRBD1
V: TRBV5-4
size: -
J: TRBJ2-3
DNA: TGTGCCAGCAGAGCCGGGACAGGTTCCACAGATACGCAGTATTTT
CDR3: CASRAGTGSTDTQYF

D: -
V: TRBV2
size: -
J: TRBJ2-2
DNA: TGTGCCAGCACCCTGACCAGGCCGAACACCGGGGAGCTGTTTTTT
CDR3: CASTLTRPNTGELFF

D: -
V: TRBV25-1
size: -
J: TRBJ1-1
DNA: TGTGCCAGCAGTGAATTCGGGGTAGCTTTCTTT
CDR3: CASSEFGVAFF

D: -
V: TRBV5-1
size: -
J: TRBJ2-1
DNA: TGCGCCAGCAGCTTGGGACAGGCAAGACATGAGCAGTTCTTC
CDR3: CASSLGQARHEQFF

D: -
V: TRBV7-2
size: -
J: TRBJ2-6
DNA: TGTGCCAGCAGCAGAGCGGTGACTGGGGCCAACGTCCTGACTTTC
CDR3: CASSRAVTGANVLTF

D: -
V: TRBV14
size: -
J: TRBJ1-6
DNA: TGTGCCAGCAGCCAAGAACAGGGTTCACCCCTCCACTTT
CDR3: CASSQEQGSPLHF

D: TRBD1
V: TRBV18
size: once
J: TRBJ2-2
DNA: TGTGCCAGCTCACAAGACAGGGGCTCATTCCGGGGGCTGTTTTTT
CDR3: CASSQDRGSFRGLFF

D: TRBD1
V: TRBV5-1
size: -
J: TRBJ2-5
DNA: TGCGCCAGCAGCTCCGACAGGGGAGGAGAGACCCAGTACTTC
CDR3: CASSSDRGGETQYF

D: TRBD1
V: TRBV18
size: -
J: TRBJ2-4
DNA: TGTGCCACGACCCGAGACAGGGGCTCCGTAGCCAAAAACATTCAGTACTTC
CDR3: CATTRDRGSVAKNIQYF

D: -
V: TRBV30
size: -
J: TRBJ1-2
DNA: TGTGCCTGGAACCGGGACCCCTTCGGTGGCTACACCTTC
CDR3: CAWNRDPFGGYTF

D: TRBD1
V: TRBV19
size: -
J: TRBJ1-1
DNA: TGTGCCAGTAGTACCTCGGACAGGGGAGGCCTTGGAGCTTTCTTT
CDR3: CASSTSDRGGLGAFF

D: -
V: TRBV30
size: -
J: TRBJ1-5
DNA: TGTGCCTGGAGTGACCCCGGCGGGCCCCAGCATTTT
CDR3: CAWSDPGGPQHF

D: -
V: TRBV7-9
size: -
J: TRBJ1-6
DNA: TGTGCCAGCAGAGGCGGGGAACTCAATTCACCCCTCCACTTT
CDR3: CASRGGELNSPLHF

D: -
V: TRBV6-2/TRBV6-3
size: -
J: TRBJ2-1
DNA: TGTGCCAGCAGTTACTCCATTGTAGGGACGGACTCTTCCTACAATGAGCAGTTCTTC
CDR3: CASSYSIVGTDSSYNEQFF

D: -
V: TRBV7-9
size: -
J: TRBJ2-2
DNA: TGTGCCAGCAGCTTAGGGCAGCTCCCAATGTACACCGGGGAGCTGTTTTTT
CDR3: CASSLGQLPMYTGELFF

D: TRBD2
V: TRBV30
size: once
J: TRBJ2-7
DNA: TGTGCCTGGAGTTCGCGACTAGCGGGGGCGCGCTACGAGCAGTACTTC
CDR3: CAWSSRLAGARYEQYF

D: TRBD2
V: TRBV19
size: -
J: TRBJ2-2
DNA: TGTGCCAGTAGACTAGCGGGGAACACCGGGGAGCTGTTTTTT
CDR3: CASRLAGNTGELFF

D: -
V: TRBV27
size: -
J: TRBJ1-1
DNA: TGTGCCAGCAGTTCGAACACTGAAGCTTTCTTT
CDR3: CASSSNTEAFF

D: -
V: TRBV5-6
size: -
J: TRBJ1-2
DNA: TGTGCCAGCAGCACCGCGGGACTGATGAACTATGGCTACACCTTC
CDR3: CASSTAGLMNYGYTF

D: TRBD1
V: TRBV12-3/TRBV12-4
size: -
J: TRBJ1-2
DNA: TGTGCCAGCAGCAACCGACAGGGTGGCTACACCTTC
CDR3: CASSNRQGGYTF

D: -
V: TRBV19
size: -
J: TRBJ1-5
DNA: TGTGCCAGTAAAACGGGCAGTGGCAATCAGCCCCAGCATTTT
CDR3: CASKTGSGNQPQHF

D: -
V: TRBV5-6
size: -
J: TRBJ2-3
DNA: TGTGCCAGCAGCTACGACACAGATACGCAGTATTTT
CDR3: CASSYDTDTQYF

D: TRBD1
V: TRBV2
size: once
J: TRBJ2-7
DNA: TGTGCCAGCGGCGGAGACAGGGGGTCCGAGCAGTACTTC
CDR3: CASGGDRGSEQYF

D: -
V: TRBV6-6
size: few
J: TRBJ2-2
DNA: TGTGCCAGCATACGGGGTCAAAACACCGGGGAGCTGTTTTTT
CDR3: CASIRGQNTGELFF

D: -
V: TRBV7-2
size: -
J: TRBJ2-1
DNA: TGTGCGGGTAGGAACATTAACAATGAGCAGTTCTTC
CDR3: CAGRNINNEQFF

D: -
V: TRBV20-1
size: -
J: TRBJ1-1
DNA: TGCAGTGCTAGTGTGGGCCGGCGGACTGAAGCTTTCTTT
CDR3: CSASVGRRTEAFF

D: -
V: TRBV18
size: -
J: TRBJ1-1
DNA: TGTGCCAGCTCACTTCACAAGGACACTGAAGCTTTCTTT
CDR3: CASSLHKDTEAFF

D: TRBD2
V: TRBV27
size: -
J: TRBJ2-1
DNA: TGTGCCAGCAGTTTAGAAACTAGCGGGGGCGATGAGCAGTTCTTC
CDR3: CASSLETSGGDEQFF

D: TRBD1
V: TRBV9
size: -
J: TRBJ2-2
DNA: TGTGCCAGCAGCGGGCGGGACAGGGTCGGGGAGCTGTTTTTT
CDR3: CASSGRDRVGELFF

D: -
V: TRBV6-6
size: few
J: TRBJ1-2
DNA: TGTGCCAGCAGTGTACCGGGACCCGGTGGCTACACCTTC
CDR3: CASSVPGPGGYTF

D: -
V: TRBV7-9
size: -
J: TRBJ2-6
DNA: TGTGCCAGCAGCTTAGAGTGGACGAGGGTATCTGGGGCCAACGTCCTGACTTTC
CDR3: CASSLEWTRVSGANVLTF

D: -
V: TRBV15
size: -
J: TRBJ1-1
DNA: TGTGCCACCAGGGGCCCCACTGAAGCTTTCTTT
CDR3: CATRGPTEAFF

D: -
V: TRBV9
size: -
J: TRBJ1-3
DNA: TGTGCCAGCAGCTCCAGTGGGGAACCTAATCTGGGGCCCATATATTTT
CDR3: CASSSSGEPNLGPIYF

D: -
V: TRBV19
size: -
J: TRBJ1-1
DNA: TGTGCCAGTATCCGCAAAGGTGAAGCTTTCTTT
CDR3: CASIRKGEAFF

D: TRBD2
V: TRBV19
size: -
J: TRBJ2-2
DNA: TGTGCCACCGCCGGGGGGGCGCGGGGAGAGACCGGGGAGCTGTTTTTT
CDR3: CATAGGARGETGELFF

D: TRBD1
V: TRBV15
size: -
J: TRBJ1-4
DNA: TGTGCCACCAGCAGAGATCCCGCCGGGACAGGCGCAACTAATGAAAAACTGTTTTTT
CDR3: CATSRDPAGTGATNEKLFF